Here is one T cell receptor (beta chain) with its context. Its antigen is currently not known. At one end, the junction sequence differs from germline, possibly due to a read error. Participants in the prospective study were aged about 18 to 95 years, lived in 24 United States geographic areas, and enrolled through a virtual design. To assign participants to cohorts, the prospective study relied on clinical history that participants themselves reported in a screening survey and a study questionnaire. ImmuneRACE Cohort 3 recovered participants were defined by two consecutive negative NP/OP PCR tests, healthcare professional clearance, or symptom resolution. Mobile phlebotomists in the prospective study collected whole blood, serum and a nasopharyngeal or oropharyngeal swab from every participant. Over a roughly two-month period, participants in the prospective study had the option of providing additional blood draws and questionnaires. Before DNA extraction, prospective study blood samples were shipped either frozen or at room temperature.

From the cysteine through the phenylalanine, the CDR3 covers 16 amino acids. Of all the DNA, just the CDR3 is kept, 48 bases in frame from base 1. CDR1 MNHNY and CDR2 SVGAGI are derived from the germline V gene (reference sequence). These data originate in a study of blood T cell repertoires in COVID-19 (TCRdb year 2020). Broadly, across the study: Samples covering the acute and convalescent phases of COVID-19 were provided by collaborators in the United States, Italy and Spain. The samples were drawn from two sources: the first 160 participants of the ongoing ImmuneRACE study, and 1,254 subjects contributed by 6 global collaborators. Where HLA class I and class II types were available, the types were taken from metadata supplied by the sample provider, not from assay-based typing. Subjects who had been exposed to COVID-19, were actively infected with it, or had recovered from it provided the deeply sampled blood TCRbeta repertoires that made up the dataset. The sample metadata nearly always contained a de-identified subject ID, COVID-19 status, age in years and sex. The repertoires were released in a freely available public database meant as a resource for research on the immune response to SARS-CoV-2. The prospective study material was composed of cDNA or gDNA derived from T cells, B-cell-depleted T cells, or PBMCs. The research as a whole found: Clinical and demographic metadata were provided uncurated, with the amount varying by source and participant.

TCRbeta CDR3 regions were amplified from genomic DNA by means of the immunoSEQ Assay, a bias-controlled multiplex PCR. The study's own analysis went as follows. The number of nucleated cells in each sample was estimated from the amplification of reference gene primers within the assay. Sequence reads were collapsed and filtered to measure the absolute abundance of every unique TCRbeta CDR3 rearrangement. For each sample, productive Simpson clonality was calculated by taking the square root of Simpson's diversity index across productive rearrangements. Here the immuneACCESS table is served through TCRdb, limited to in-frame sequences with V and J called. Missing clones are a known gap in these copies; in checked studies unresolved V genes cover under half, and the rest lacks a known reason. From that table come the V and J calls and clone size; the DNA was used to work out D and trimming. Here the sample has just over 300,000 clones; around 91% occur a single time. The biggest ten clones account for roughly a tenth of the sample.

The source material was PBMCs or T cells enriched from blood (not recorded which). The rearrangement combines TRBV6-6 with TRBJ1-5; TRBD1 is a possible D gene, resting on 5 matching bases. This receptor was obtained from a middle-aged woman who had recovered from COVID-19. The CDR3 loop reads CASSYGAPQDNRPQHF. Here is the DNA: TGTGCCAGCAGTTACGGGGCTCCCCAGGACAATCGGCCCCAGCATTTT.